This T cell receptor (beta chain) was identified in a study of CD8 T cells in Susac syndrome. The RNA, about 0.45 to 1 ug, was put through reverse transcription using random hexamers. TCRdb reprocessed the immunoSEQ multiplex PCR reads via MiXCR and lists one record per CDR3 protein. The repertoire holds about 120,000 distinct CDR3 sequences, with approximately 94% as singletons. Negative magnetic isolation gave CD8+ and CD4+ cells; FACS enriched CD8+ TEMRA. The clonotype was recovered from a human donor with multiple sclerosis. The sample taken for sequencing was CD4+ T cells from PBMCs.

This CDR3 is CAWSAGTGTAYEQYF. In nucleotides, the CDR3 is TGTGCCTGGAGTGCAGGGACTGGGACGGCCTACGAGCAGTACTTC. This chain connects TRBV30 to TRBJ2-7; tentative D call: TRBD2 (6 bases). The CDR3 has 15 amino acids. V was pared by 1 base and J by 2 bases, with 15 bases between. Germline CDR1 reads GTSNPN; CDR2 reads SVGIG (reference sequence).